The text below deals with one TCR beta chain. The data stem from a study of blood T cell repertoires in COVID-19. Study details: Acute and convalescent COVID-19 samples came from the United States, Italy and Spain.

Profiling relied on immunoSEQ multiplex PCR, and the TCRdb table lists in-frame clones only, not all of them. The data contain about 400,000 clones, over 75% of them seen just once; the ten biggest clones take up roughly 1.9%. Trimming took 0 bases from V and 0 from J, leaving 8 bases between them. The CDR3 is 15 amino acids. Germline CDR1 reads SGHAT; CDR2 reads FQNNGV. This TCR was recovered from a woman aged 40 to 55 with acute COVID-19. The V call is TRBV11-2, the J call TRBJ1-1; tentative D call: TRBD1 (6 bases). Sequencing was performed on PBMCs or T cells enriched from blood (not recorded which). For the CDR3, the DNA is TGTGCCAGCAGCTTAGAGGGGGCCGTGAACACTGAAGCTTTCTTT. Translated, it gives CASSLEGAVNTEAFF.